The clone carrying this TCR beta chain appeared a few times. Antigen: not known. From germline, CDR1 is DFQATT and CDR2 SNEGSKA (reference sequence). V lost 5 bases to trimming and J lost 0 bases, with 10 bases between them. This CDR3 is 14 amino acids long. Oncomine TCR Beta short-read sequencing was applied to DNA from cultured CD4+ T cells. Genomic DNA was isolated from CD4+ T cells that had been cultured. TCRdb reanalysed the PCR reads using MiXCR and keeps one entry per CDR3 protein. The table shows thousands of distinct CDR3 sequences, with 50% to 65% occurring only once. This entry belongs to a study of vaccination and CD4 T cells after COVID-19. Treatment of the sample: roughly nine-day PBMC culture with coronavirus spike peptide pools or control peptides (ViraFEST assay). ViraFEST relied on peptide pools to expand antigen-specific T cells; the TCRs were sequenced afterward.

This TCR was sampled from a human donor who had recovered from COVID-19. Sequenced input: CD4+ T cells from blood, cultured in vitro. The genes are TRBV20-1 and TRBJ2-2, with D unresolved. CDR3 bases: TGCAGTGCTCCTCGGACGACGAACACCGGGGAGCTGTTTTTT. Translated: CSAPRTTNTGELFF.